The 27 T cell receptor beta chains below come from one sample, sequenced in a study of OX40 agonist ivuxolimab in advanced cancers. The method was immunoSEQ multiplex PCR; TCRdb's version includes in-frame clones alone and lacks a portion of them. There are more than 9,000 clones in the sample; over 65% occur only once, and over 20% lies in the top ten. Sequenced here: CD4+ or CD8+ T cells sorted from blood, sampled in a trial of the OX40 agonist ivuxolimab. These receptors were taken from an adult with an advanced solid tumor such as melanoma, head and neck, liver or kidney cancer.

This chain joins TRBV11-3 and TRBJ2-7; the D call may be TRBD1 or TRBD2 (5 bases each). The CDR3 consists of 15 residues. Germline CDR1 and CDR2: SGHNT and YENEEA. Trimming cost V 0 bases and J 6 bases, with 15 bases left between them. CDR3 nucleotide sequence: TGTGCCAGCAGCTTAGAGTCCGGCAGGGCGGGCGAGCAGTACTTC. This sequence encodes CASSLESGRAGEQYF.

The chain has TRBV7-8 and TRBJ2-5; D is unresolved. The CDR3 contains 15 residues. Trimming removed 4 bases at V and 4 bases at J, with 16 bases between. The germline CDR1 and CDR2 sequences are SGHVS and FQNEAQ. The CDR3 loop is CASSSPLGVRETQYF. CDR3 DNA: TGTGCCAGCAGCTCCCCACTTGGGGTGAGAGAGACCCAGTACTTC.

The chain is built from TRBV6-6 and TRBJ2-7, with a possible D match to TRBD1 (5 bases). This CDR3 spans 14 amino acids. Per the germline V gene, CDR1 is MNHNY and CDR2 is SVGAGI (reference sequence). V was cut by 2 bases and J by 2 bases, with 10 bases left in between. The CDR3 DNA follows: TGTGCCAGCAGTTACGACTCAGGGACCTACGAGCAGTACTTC. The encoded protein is CASSYDSGTYEQYF.

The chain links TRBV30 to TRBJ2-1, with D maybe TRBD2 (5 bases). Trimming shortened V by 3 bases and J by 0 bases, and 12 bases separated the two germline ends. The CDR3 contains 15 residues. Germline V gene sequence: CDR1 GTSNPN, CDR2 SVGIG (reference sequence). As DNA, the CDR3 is TGTGCCTGGAGGAGGGCGGATAGCTCCTACAATGAGCAGTTCTTC. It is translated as CAWRRADSSYNEQFF.

The CDR3 nucleotides are TGTGCCAGCAGTTCAGGGAGGGAGTACAATGAGCAGTTCTTC. Amino acid sequence: CASSSGREYNEQFF. This sequence joins TRBV6-1 and TRBJ2-1, with 7 bases lining up with TRBD2. With 5 bases clipped from V and 4 bases from J, the junction kept 5 bases outside the gene matches. This CDR3 region has 14 residues. Germline-derived CDR1 and CDR2 are MNHNS and SASEGT.

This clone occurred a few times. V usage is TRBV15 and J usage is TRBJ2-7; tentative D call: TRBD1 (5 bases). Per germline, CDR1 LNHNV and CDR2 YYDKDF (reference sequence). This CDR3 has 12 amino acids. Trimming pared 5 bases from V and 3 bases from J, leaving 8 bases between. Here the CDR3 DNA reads TGTGCCACCAGCGGACAAGGCTACGAGCAGTACTTC. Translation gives CATSGQGYEQYF.

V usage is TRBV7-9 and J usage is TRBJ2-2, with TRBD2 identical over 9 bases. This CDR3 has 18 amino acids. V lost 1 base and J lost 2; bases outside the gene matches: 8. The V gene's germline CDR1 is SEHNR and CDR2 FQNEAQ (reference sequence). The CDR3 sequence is CASSLGVRLAGNTGELFF. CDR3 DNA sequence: TGTGCCAGCAGCTTAGGCGTAAGGCTAGCGGGAAACACCGGGGAGCTGTTTTTT.

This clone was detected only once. This CDR3 reads CASSSTKPGLTTDTQYF. CDR3 DNA sequence: TGTGCCAGCAGCTCTACGAAGCCGGGACTAACCACAGATACGCAGTATTTT. The V call is TRBV7-2, the J call TRBJ2-3; the match to TRBD2 covers 7 bases. The V gene's germline CDR1 is SGHTA and CDR2 FQGNSA. Trimming cost V 4 bases and J 2 bases; bases outside gene matches: 12. The length of the CDR3 is 17 residues.

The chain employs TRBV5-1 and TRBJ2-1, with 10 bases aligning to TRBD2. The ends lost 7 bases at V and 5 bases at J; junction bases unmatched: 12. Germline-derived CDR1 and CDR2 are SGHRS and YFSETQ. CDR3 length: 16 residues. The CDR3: CASAPDSGRWNNEQFF. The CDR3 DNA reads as TGCGCCAGCGCCCCCGATAGCGGGAGGTGGAACAATGAGCAGTTCTTC.

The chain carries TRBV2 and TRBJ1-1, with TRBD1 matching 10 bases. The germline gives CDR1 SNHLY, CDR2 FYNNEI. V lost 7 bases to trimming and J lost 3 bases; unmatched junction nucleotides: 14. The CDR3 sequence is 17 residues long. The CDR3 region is CASNLEGQGFLDTEAFF. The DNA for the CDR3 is TGTGCCAGCAATCTAGAGGGACAGGGGTTTTTGGACACTGAAGCTTTCTTT.

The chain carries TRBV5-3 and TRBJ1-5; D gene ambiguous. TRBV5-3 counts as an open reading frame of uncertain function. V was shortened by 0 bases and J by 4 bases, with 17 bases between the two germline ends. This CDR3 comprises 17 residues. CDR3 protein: CARSLVARVLGNQPQHF. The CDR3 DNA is TGTGCCAGAAGCTTGGTAGCACGTGTTCTAGGGAATCAGCCCCAGCATTTT.

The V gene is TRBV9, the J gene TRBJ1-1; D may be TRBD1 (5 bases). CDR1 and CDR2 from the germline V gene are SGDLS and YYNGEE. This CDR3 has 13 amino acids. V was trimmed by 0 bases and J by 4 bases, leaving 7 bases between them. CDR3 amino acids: CASSVGRATEAFF. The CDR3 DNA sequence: TGTGCCAGCAGCGTAGGCAGGGCCACTGAAGCTTTCTTT. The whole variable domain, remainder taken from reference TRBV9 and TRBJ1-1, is DSGVTQTPKHLITATGQRVTLRCSPRSGDLSVYWYQQSLDQGLQFLIQYYNGEERAKGNILERFSAQQFPDLHSELNLSSLELGDSALYFCASSVGRATEAFFGQGTRLTVV.

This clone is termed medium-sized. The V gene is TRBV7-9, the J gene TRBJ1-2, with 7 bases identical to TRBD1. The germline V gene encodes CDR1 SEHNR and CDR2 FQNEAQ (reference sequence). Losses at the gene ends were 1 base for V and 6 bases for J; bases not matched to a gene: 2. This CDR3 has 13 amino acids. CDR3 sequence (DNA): TGTGCCAGCAGCTTAGTCCAGGGGGATGGCTACACCTTC. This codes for CASSLVQGDGYTF.

The DNA for the CDR3 is TGTGCCAGCAGCCGACCGGGACAGGGCGACGAGCAGTACTTC. The encoded protein is CASSRPGQGDEQYF. The chain uses TRBV25-1 and TRBJ2-7; 9 nucleotides agree with TRBD1. V trimming: 6 bases; J trimming: 5 bases; junction bases outside the gene matches: 8. Looked up from germline, CDR1 is MGHDK and CDR2 is SYGVNS. The CDR3 has 14 amino acids.

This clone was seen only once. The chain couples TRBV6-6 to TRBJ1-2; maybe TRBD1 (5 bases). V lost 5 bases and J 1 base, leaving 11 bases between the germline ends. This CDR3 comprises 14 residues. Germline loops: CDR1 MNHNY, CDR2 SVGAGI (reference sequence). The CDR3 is CASSNDDSNYGYTF. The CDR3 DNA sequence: TGTGCCAGCAGTAACGATGACAGTAACTATGGCTACACCTTC.

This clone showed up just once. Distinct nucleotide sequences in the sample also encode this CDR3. The CDR3 loop is CSVEDSSYNEQFF. CDR3 nucleotide sequence: TGCAGCGTTGAAGACTCGTCGTACAATGAGCAGTTCTTC. The V and J genes are TRBV29-1 and TRBJ2-1; D is ambiguous. Germline CDR1 SQVTM, CDR2 ANQGSEA. This CDR3 is built from 13 residues. The germline V and J ends were trimmed by 0 bases and 4 bases, with 7 bases remaining between them.

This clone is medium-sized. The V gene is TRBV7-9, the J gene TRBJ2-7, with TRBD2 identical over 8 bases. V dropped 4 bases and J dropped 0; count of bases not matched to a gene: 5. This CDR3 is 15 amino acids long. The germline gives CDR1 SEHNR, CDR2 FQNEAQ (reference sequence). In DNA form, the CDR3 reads TGTGCCAGCAGCTCACTAGCGGAGAGCTCCTACGAGCAGTACTTC. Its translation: CASSSLAESSYEQYF. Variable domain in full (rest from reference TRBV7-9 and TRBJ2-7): DTGVSQNPRHKITKRGQNVTFRCDPISEHNRLYWYRQTLGQGPEFLTYFQNEAQLEKSRLLSDRFSAERPKGSFSTLEIQRTEQGDSAMYLCASSSLAESSYEQYFGPGTRLTVT.

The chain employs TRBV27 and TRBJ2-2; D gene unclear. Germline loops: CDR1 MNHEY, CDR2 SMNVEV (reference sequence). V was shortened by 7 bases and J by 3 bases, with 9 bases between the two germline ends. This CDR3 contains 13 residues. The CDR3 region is CASIDAYTGELFF. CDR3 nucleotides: TGTGCCAGCATCGACGCATACACCGGGGAGCTGTTTTTT.

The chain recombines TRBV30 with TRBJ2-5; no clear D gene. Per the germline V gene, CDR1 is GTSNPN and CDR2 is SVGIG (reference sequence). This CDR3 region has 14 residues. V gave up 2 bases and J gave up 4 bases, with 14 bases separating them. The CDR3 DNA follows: TGTGCCTGGAGTAGAAGGGAAACGGGAGAGACCCAGTACTTC. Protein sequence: CAWSRRETGETQYF. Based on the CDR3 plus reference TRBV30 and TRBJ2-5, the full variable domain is SQTIHQWPATLVQPVGSPLSLECTVEGTSNPNLYWYRQAAGRGLQLLFYSVGIGQISSEVPQNLSASRPQDRQFILSSKKLLLSDSGFYLCAWSRRETGETQYFGPGTRLLVL.

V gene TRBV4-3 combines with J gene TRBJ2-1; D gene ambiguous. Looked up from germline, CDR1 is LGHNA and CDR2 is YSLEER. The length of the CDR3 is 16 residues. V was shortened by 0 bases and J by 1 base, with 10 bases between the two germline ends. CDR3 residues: CASSQDNFLSYNEQFF. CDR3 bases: TGCGCCAGCAGCCAAGATAACTTTTTATCCTACAATGAGCAGTTCTTC.

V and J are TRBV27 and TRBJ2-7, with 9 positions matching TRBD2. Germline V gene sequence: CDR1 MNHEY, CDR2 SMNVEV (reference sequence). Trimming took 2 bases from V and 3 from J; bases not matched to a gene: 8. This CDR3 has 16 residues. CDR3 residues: CASSLDSGSFIYEQYF. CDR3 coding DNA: TGTGCCAGCAGTTTAGATAGCGGGAGTTTCATCTACGAGCAGTACTTC.

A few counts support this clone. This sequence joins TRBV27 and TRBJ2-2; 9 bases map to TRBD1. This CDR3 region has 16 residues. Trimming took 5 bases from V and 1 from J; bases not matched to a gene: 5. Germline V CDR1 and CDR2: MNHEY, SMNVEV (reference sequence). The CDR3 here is CASSPQGARNTGELFF. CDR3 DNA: TGTGCCAGCAGTCCACAGGGGGCCAGGAACACCGGGGAGCTGTTTTTT.

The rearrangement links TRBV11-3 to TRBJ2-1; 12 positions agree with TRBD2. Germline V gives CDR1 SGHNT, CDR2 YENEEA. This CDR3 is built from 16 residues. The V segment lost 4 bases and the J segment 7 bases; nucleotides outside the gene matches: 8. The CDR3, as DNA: TGTGCCAGCAGCTCGTCTAGCGGGAGGGCCAAGAATGAGCAGTTCTTC. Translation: CASSSSSGRAKNEQFF.

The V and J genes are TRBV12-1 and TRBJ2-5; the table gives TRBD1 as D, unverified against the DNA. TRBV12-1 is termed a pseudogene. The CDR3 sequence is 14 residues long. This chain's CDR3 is CASSFDRGRETQYF. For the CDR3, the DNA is TGTGCCAGCAGCTTTGACAGGGGGCGGGAGACCCAGTACTTC.

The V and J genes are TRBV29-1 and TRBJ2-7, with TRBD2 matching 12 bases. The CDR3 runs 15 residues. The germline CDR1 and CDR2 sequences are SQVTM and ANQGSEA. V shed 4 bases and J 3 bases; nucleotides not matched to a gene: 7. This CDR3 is CSVAGLAGYNYEQYF. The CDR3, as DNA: TGCAGCGTTGCCGGACTAGCGGGATACAACTACGAGCAGTACTTC.

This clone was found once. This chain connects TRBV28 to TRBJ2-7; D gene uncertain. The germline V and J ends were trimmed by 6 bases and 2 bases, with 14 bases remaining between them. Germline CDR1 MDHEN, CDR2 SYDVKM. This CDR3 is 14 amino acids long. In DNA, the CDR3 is TGTGCCAGCAGCCTATTAACGGCGACCTACGAGCAGTACTTC. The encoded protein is CASSLLTATYEQYF.

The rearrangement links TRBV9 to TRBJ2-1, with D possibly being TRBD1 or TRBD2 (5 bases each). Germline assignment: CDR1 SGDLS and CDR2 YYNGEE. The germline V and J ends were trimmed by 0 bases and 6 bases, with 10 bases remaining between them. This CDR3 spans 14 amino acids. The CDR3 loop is CASSVVGESNEQFF. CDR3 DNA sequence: TGTGCCAGCAGCGTAGTAGGGGAGAGCAATGAGCAGTTCTTC. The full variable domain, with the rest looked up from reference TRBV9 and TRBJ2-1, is DSGVTQTPKHLITATGQRVTLRCSPRSGDLSVYWYQQSLDQGLQFLIQYYNGEERAKGNILERFSAQQFPDLHSELNLSSLELGDSALYFCASSVVGESNEQFFGPGTRLTVL.